Listed here are 11 T cell receptor beta chains from one sample, sequenced in a study of CD8+CD57+ T cells in acquired aplastic anemia. Patients sequenced had flow cytometry evidence of CD8+CD57+ cell expansion. It was genomic DNA that served as the template for profiling TCR beta VDJ and CDR3. From the reads, TCRdb called clonotypes with MiXCR, one entry per CDR3 protein. Of 200,000 to 300,000 distinct CDR3 sequences in the sample, about 80% were seen once. The sample comprised sorted CD4+, CD8+, or CD8+CD57+ T cells (not recorded which) from PBMCs. These receptors were obtained from a human donor with aplastic anemia.

DNA for the CDR3: TGTGCCACCAGTGATGGGACGGTAGATCAAGAGACCCAGTACTTC. Translation gives CATSDGTVDQETQYF. The chain carries TRBV24-1 and TRBJ2-5; either TRBD1 or TRBD2 may fit D (5 bases each). Trimming removed 3 bases from V and 2 bases from J, with 12 bases in between. CDR1 KGHDR and CDR2 SFDVKD come from the germline V gene. The CDR3 is 15 residues long.

V gene TRBV7-9 combines with J gene TRBJ1-1; D unresolved. Per germline, CDR1 SEHNR and CDR2 FQNEAQ (reference sequence). Trimming removed 3 bases from V and 10 bases from J, with 24 bases in between. CDR3 length equals 16 residues. CDR3 nucleotide sequence: TGTGCCAGCAGCTTGACTGCGGGCGGCTTGAACTCACCAGCTTTCTTT. This encodes CASSLTAGGLNSPAFF.

V and J are TRBV7-2 and TRBJ1-1; perhaps TRBD1 as D (5 bases). The V end lost 1 base, the J end lost 13 bases, and 22 bases lay between the germline ends. The V gene's germline CDR1 is SGHTA and CDR2 FQGNSA. The CDR3 covers 15 residues. The CDR3 loop is CASSLEGRPDTQYFF. The CDR3 DNA sequence: TGTGCCAGCAGCTTAGAGGGGAGACCCGACACTCAGTATTTCTTT.

On this clonotype: At one boundary the junction diverges from the germline segment, which might be a read error. The rearrangement uses TRBV6-5 and TRBJ2-1, with 10 bases that match TRBD2. This CDR3 comprises 13 residues. The germline V gene encodes CDR1 MNHEY and CDR2 SVGAGI. The CDR3 region has the DNA TGTGCCAGCACCCAAGAACTAGCGGGAAGTCTGTCCTTC. The encoded protein is CASTQELAGSLSF.

As concerns this clonotype: One junction end does not reproduce the germline sequence, and a read error may be involved. The chain combines TRBV9 with TRBJ2-5; weak D call: TRBD1 (6 bases). The CDR3 contains 13 residues. Germline CDR1 reads SGDLS; CDR2 reads YYNGEE. CDR3 DNA sequence: TGTGCCAGCAGTAACGGACAGAACACTGAAGCTTTCTTC. It translates to CASSNGQNTEAFF.

CDR3 nucleotide sequence: TGTGCCAGCAGCTTCCCGGCGGGAACGGCCTCCGACGAGTACGTC. This sequence encodes CASSFPAGTASDEYV. The rearrangement links TRBV7-9 to TRBJ2-7; possibly TRBD2 for D (6 bases). CDR1 and CDR2 from the germline V gene are SEHNR and FQNEAQ (reference sequence). The CDR3 covers 15 residues. The ends were cut back, 3 bases at V and 11 bases at J, with 23 bases in the middle.

The J gene is TRBJ2-1, the V gene TRBV9; TRBD1 might be the D (6 bases). Trimming stripped 3 bases from V and 12 bases from J, with 16 bases between. The germline V gene encodes CDR1 SGDLS and CDR2 YYNGEE. The CDR3 has 13 amino acids. The CDR3 nucleotides are TGTGCCAGCAGCGATGGGGACATTCATCTGCAGTTCTTC. Amino acid sequence: CASSDGDIHLQFF.

The V and J genes are TRBV6-1 and TRBJ2-1, with unresolved D. The V end was cut by 2 bases, the J end by 7 bases, with 12 bases between. Germline V CDR1 and CDR2: MNHNS, SASEGT. The CDR3 is 14 residues long. The CDR3 sequence is CASSELWVGNEQFF. CDR3 bases: TGTGCCAGCAGTGAATTGTGGGTTGGTAATGAGCAGTTCTTC.

The genes are TRBV7-9 and TRBJ2-7, with D hard to call. In germline, CDR1 is SEHNR, CDR2 FQNEAQ (reference sequence). V lost 3 bases to trimming and J lost 11 bases, with 23 bases between them. The CDR3 runs to 15 residues. CDR3 loop: CASSFLRGTHYVEYV. In DNA form, the CDR3 reads TGTGCCAGCAGCTTCCTGAGAGGAACCCACTACGTGGAGTACGTC.

CDR3 nucleotide sequence: TGTGCCAGCAGCTTTCATCCCGACGGGACAGCCCTTACGTACGAGCAGTACGTC. Translation gives CASSFHPDGTALTYEQYV. The J gene is TRBJ2-7, the V gene TRBV7-2; TRBD1 aligns across 7 bases. Germline V lookup: CDR1 SGHTA, CDR2 FQGNSA. The CDR3 runs to 18 residues. J gave up 4 bases and V 3 bases, and 18 bases lay outside the gene matches.

The chain recombines TRBV20-1 with TRBJ2-7; D might be TRBD2 (6 bases). The germline V and J ends were trimmed by 1 base and 5 bases, with 18 bases remaining between them. The CDR3 length is 15 residues. Germline-derived CDR1 and CDR2 are DFQATT and SNEGSKA (reference sequence). CDR3 nucleotide sequence: TGCAGTGCTAGAGGGGTGACTAGGTTAACCAACGAGCAGTACTTC. This translates into CSARGVTRLTNEQYF.